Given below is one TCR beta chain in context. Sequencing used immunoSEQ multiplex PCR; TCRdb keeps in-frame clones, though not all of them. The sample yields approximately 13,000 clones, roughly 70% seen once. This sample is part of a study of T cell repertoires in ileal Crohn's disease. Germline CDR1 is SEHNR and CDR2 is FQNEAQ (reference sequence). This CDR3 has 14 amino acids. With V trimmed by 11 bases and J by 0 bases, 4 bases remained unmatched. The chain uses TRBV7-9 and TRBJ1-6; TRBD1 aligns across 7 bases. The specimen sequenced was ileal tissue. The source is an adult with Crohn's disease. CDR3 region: CAGTGASYNSPLHF. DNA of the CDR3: TGTGCCGGTACAGGGGCCTCCTATAATTCACCCCTCCACTTT.